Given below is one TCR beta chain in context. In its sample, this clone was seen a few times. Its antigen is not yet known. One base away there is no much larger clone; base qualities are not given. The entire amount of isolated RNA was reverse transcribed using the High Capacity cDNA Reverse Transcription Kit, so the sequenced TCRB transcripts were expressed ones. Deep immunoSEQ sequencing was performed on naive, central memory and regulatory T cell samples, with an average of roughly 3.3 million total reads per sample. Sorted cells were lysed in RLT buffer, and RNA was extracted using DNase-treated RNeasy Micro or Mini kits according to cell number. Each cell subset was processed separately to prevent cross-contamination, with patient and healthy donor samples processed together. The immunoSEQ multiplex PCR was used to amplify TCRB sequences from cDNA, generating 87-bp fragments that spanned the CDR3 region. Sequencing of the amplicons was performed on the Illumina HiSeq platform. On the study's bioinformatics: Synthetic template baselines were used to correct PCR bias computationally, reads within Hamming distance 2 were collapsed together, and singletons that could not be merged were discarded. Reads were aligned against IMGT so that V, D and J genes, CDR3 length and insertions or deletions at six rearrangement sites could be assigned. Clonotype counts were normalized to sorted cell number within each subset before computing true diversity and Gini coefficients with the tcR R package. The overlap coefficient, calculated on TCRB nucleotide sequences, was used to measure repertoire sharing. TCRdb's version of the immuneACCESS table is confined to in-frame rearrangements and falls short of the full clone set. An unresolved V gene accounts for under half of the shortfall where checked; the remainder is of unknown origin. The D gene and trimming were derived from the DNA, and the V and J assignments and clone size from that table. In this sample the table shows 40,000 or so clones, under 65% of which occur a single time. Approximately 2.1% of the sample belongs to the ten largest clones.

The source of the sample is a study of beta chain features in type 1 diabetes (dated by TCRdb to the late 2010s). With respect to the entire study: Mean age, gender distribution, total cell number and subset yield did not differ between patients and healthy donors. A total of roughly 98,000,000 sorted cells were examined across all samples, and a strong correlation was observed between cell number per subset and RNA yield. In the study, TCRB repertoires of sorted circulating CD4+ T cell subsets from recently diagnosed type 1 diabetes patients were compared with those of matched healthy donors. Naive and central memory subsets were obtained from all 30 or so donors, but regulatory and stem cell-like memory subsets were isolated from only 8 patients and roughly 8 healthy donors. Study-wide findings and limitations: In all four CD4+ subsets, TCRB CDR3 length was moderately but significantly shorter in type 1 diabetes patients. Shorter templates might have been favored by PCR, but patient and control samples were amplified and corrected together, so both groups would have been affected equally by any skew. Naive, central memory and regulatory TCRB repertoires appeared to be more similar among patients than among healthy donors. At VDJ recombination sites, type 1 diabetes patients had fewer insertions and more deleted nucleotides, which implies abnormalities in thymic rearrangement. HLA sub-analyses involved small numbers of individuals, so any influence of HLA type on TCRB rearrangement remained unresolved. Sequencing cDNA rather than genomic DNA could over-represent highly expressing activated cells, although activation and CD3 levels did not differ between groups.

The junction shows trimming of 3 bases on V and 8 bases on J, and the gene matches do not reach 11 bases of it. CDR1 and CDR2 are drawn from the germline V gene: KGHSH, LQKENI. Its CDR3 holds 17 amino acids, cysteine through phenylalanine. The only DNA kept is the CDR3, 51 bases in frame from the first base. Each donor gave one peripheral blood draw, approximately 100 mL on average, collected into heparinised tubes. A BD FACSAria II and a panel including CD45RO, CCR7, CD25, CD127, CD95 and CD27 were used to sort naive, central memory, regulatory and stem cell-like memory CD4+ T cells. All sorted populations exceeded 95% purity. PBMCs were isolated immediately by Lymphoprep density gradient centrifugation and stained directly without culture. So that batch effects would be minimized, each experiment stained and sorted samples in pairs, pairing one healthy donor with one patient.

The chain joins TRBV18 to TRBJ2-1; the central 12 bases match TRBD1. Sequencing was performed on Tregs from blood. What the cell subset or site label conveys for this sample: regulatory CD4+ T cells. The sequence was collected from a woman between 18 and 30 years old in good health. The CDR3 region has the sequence CASSPKGPGTGGDEQFF. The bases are TGTGCCAGCTCACCTAAGGGACCCGGGACAGGGGGCGATGAGCAGTTCTTC. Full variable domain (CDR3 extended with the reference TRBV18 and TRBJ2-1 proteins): NAGVMQNPRHLVRRRGQEARLRCSPMKGHSHVYWYRQLPEEGLKFMVYLQKENIIDESGMPKERFSAEFPKEGPSILRIQQVVRGDSAAYFCASSPKGPGTGGDEQFFGPGTRLTVL.